Shown below are 2 T cell receptor beta chains from a single sample sequenced in a study of shared clonotypes between healthy human individuals. The protocol was immunoSEQ multiplex PCR, while the TCRdb copy is restricted to in-frame clones and leaves out a portion. The sample records approximately 500,000 clones, 81% being singletons. Source material: PBMCs. These receptors were taken from a woman aged 40 to 49 in good health. Some clones in this sample may be carry-over from other donors' samples.

V usage is TRBV9 and J usage is TRBJ2-5; 9 bases map to TRBD2. In germline, CDR1 is SGDLS, CDR2 YYNGEE. Trimming at V came to 3 bases and at J to 5 bases, leaving 11 bases not matched to a gene. CDR3 length: 16 amino acids. The DNA for the CDR3 is TGTGCCAGCAGCGCAGTGGCGGGAGGGCTACGGGAGACCCAGTACTTC. Residues: CASSAVAGGLRETQYF.

This sequence joins TRBV30 and TRBJ2-7; D gene uncertain. V was cut by 1 base and J by 6 bases, with 13 bases left in between. The CDR3 runs to 13 residues. CDR1 and CDR2 from the germline V gene are GTSNPN and SVGIG (reference sequence). As DNA, the CDR3 is TGTGCCTGGAGTGCGCGCCTCAATGGCGAGCAGTACTTC. Amino acid sequence: CAWSARLNGEQYF. Full variable domain (outside the CDR3, taken from reference TRBV30 and TRBJ2-7): SQTIHQWPATLVQPVGSPLSLECTVEGTSNPNLYWYRQAAGRGLQLLFYSVGIGQISSEVPQNLSASRPQDRQFILSSKKLLLSDSGFYLCAWSARLNGEQYFGPGTRLTVT.